The 6 T cell receptor beta chains reported below all come from one sample, sequenced in a study of shared clonotypes between healthy human individuals. Produced via immunoSEQ multiplex PCR; TCRdb's table is partial and in-frame only. Here the sample spans over a million clones, 98% being singletons. Sequencing was done on a sample of naive CD4+ T cells sorted from blood. Subset reported: CD45RA+ positively selected. The receptors originated from a man aged 25 to 45 in good health.

This rearrangement joins TRBV7-6 to TRBJ2-3, with 12 positions matching TRBD2. CDR3 length equals 18 residues. Germline lookup yields CDR1 SGHVS and CDR2 FNYEAQ. Trimming cost V 0 bases and J 4 bases; bases outside gene matches: 8. In nucleotides, the CDR3 is TGTGCCAGCAGCTTAGCCTTCGCTAGCGGGAGGGGGGCAGATACGCAGTATTTT. Translation: CASSLAFASGRGADTQYF.

V usage is TRBV27 and J usage is TRBJ2-7, with 7 bases lining up with TRBD2. This CDR3 has 15 residues. V shed 3 bases, J shed 4 bases, and the junction held 9 bases outside the gene matches. The V gene's germline CDR1 is MNHEY and CDR2 SMNVEV (reference sequence). The CDR3: CASSFGREKRYEQYF. The CDR3 nucleotides are TGTGCCAGCAGTTTCGGGCGGGAGAAGAGGTACGAGCAGTACTTC.

V gene TRBV18 combines with J gene TRBJ1-4; 7 nucleotides agree with TRBD1. V trimming: 6 bases; J trimming: 15 bases; junction bases outside the gene matches: 13. The V gene's germline CDR1 is KGHSH and CDR2 LQKENI. There are 13 residues in the CDR3. CDR3 nucleotide sequence: TGTGCCAGCTCCCCCTCGGAGGACAGGCCTTTGTTTTTT. Protein sequence: CASSPSEDRPLFF.

CDR3 sequence reads: CAISGGGVSDTQYF. DNA for the CDR3: TGTGCCATCAGTGGAGGGGGCGTATCAGATACGCAGTATTTT. This chain connects TRBV10-3 to TRBJ2-3; 7 bases match TRBD1. The CDR3 contains 14 residues. Germline assignment: CDR1 ENHRY and CDR2 SYGVKD. The ends lost 4 bases at V and 4 bases at J; junction bases unmatched: 5.

This chain joins TRBV23-1 and TRBJ1-5; D gene unclear. TRBV23-1 qualifies as an ORF whose function is uncertain. The length of the CDR3 is 19 residues. V lost 4 bases and J 3 bases, leaving 25 bases between the germline ends. As DNA, the CDR3 is TGCGCCAGCAGTCTGGTAGGGCCCAACACGATGGTCCCCAATCAGCCCCAGCATTTT. It yields the protein CASSLVGPNTMVPNQPQHF.

In nucleotides, the CDR3 is TGTGCCAGCAGCCAACTAACCCGTGGACGAACAGATACGCAGTATTTT. This codes for CASSQLTRGRTDTQYF. This chain links TRBV5-4 with TRBJ2-3; D remains ambiguous. Per germline, CDR1 SGHNT and CDR2 YYREEE (reference sequence). V shed 4 bases and J shed 3 bases, with 18 bases lying between them. The CDR3 length is 16 residues.